This entry lists 14 T cell receptor beta chains sequenced from one sample in a study of OX40 agonist ivuxolimab in advanced cancers. Repertoires were generated with immunoSEQ multiplex PCR, while TCRdb's copy carries only in-frame clones and drops some. The table includes some 83,000 clones, about 86% detected once. The sequenced sample was CD4+ or CD8+ T cells sorted from blood, obtained in a trial of the OX40 agonist ivuxolimab. All receptors come from an adult with an advanced solid tumor such as melanoma, head and neck, liver or kidney cancer.

The chain links TRBV11-2 to TRBJ2-2; TRBD1 matches at 8 bases. Per the germline V gene, CDR1 is SGHAT and CDR2 is FQNNGV. V trimming: 1 base; J trimming: 2 bases; junction bases outside the gene matches: 6. The CDR3 contains 17 residues. In DNA, the CDR3 is TGTGCCAGCAGCTTAGGGGCAGGGGGCCTAAACACCGGGGAGCTGTTTTTT. It specifies CASSLGAGGLNTGELFF.

The chain carries TRBV5-4 and TRBJ1-1, with D possibly being TRBD1 (5 bases). Trimming took 4 bases from V and 1 from J, leaving 11 bases between them. CDR1 and CDR2 from the germline V gene are SGHNT and YYREEE (reference sequence). This CDR3 is built from 14 residues. The CDR3, as DNA: TGTGCCAGCAGCATGATTACAGGGAACACTGAAGCTTTCTTT. This codes for CASSMITGNTEAFF.

The chain combines TRBV5-1 with TRBJ1-1; the D gene is possibly TRBD1 (6 bases). This CDR3 is built from 13 residues. Trimming shortened V by 5 bases and J by 4 bases, and 12 bases separated the two germline ends. Germline values: CDR1 SGHRS, CDR2 YFSETQ. The CDR3 region is CASRQGDGTEAFF. The CDR3 DNA sequence: TGCGCCAGCAGACAGGGCGATGGCACTGAAGCTTTCTTT.

Only one count was recorded for this clone. The V and J genes are TRBV29-1 and TRBJ1-1; 12 bases align to TRBD1. The V gene end was trimmed by 5 bases and the J gene end by 5 bases; junction bases not matched to a gene: 3. Germline V gives CDR1 SQVTM, CDR2 ANQGSEA. This CDR3 has 13 amino acids. The CDR3 loop is CSVRDRGRTEAFF. The CDR3 nucleotides are TGCAGCGTTCGGGACAGGGGGCGAACTGAAGCTTTCTTT.

V gene TRBV7-2 combines with J gene TRBJ1-5; maybe TRBD1 (6 bases). V lost 1 base and J lost 6, with 19 bases in between. Germline V CDR1 and CDR2: SGHTA, FQGNSA. The CDR3 is 17 amino acids. CDR3 residues: CASSLEHRGSQRQPQHF. CDR3 coding DNA: TGTGCCAGCAGCTTAGAACATAGGGGGTCGCAGCGTCAGCCCCAGCATTTT.

The gene calls are TRBV5-1 and TRBJ2-3, with D perhaps matching TRBD2 (5 bases). This CDR3 spans 16 amino acids. Germline V CDR1 and CDR2: SGHRS, YFSETQ. Trimming cost V 4 bases and J 3 bases, with 18 bases left between them. CDR3 amino acids: CASSLLVTGKTDTQYF. The DNA of the CDR3 is TGCGCCAGCAGCCTCCTTGTGACGGGGAAGACAGATACGCAGTATTTT.

The chain links TRBV30 to TRBJ1-4, with D possibly matching TRBD1 (5 bases). Per the germline V gene, CDR1 is GTSNPN and CDR2 is SVGIG (reference sequence). Trimming removed 2 bases from V and 8 bases from J, with 12 bases in between. The length of the CDR3 is 13 residues. The CDR3 is CAWSTAGWEKLFF. Here the CDR3 DNA reads TGTGCCTGGAGTACGGCAGGGTGGGAAAAACTGTTTTTT.

The J gene is TRBJ1-5, the V gene TRBV7-9; the D is unclear. The V end lost 6 bases, the J end lost 2 bases, and 8 bases lay between the germline ends. Per germline, CDR1 SEHNR and CDR2 FQNEAQ (reference sequence). The CDR3 is 13 residues long. Written as DNA, the CDR3 is TGTGCCAGCAGTTCGGAAGGCAATCAGCCCCAGCATTTT. Translated: CASSSEGNQPQHF.

CDR3 residues: CASSHRQGEKPQHF. The CDR3 DNA is TGCGCCAGCAGCCACAGACAGGGGGAAAAGCCCCAGCATTTT. The chain uses TRBV4-1 and TRBJ1-5; 9 nucleotides agree with TRBD1. V was pared by 3 bases and J by 8 bases, with 5 bases of the junction left unmatched. CDR1 is MGHRA, CDR2 YSYEKL, per germline. The CDR3 loop spans 14 amino acids.

The chain couples TRBV18 to TRBJ2-5; a weak D match, TRBD1 (6 bases). From germline, CDR1 is KGHSH and CDR2 LQKENI. This CDR3 has 13 amino acids. V lost 3 bases, J lost 5 bases, and 10 bases lay in between. CDR3 protein: CASSPGQGETQYF. CDR3 DNA: TGTGCCAGCTCACCCGGGCAGGGGGAGACCCAGTACTTC.

The rearrangement joins TRBV4-2 to TRBJ2-2; perhaps TRBD2 as D (6 bases). The CDR3 extends over 14 amino acids. Germline CDR1 reads LGHNA; CDR2 reads YNFKEQ. V shed 1 base and J shed 9 bases, with 12 bases lying between them. This CDR3 is CASSQATSRRELFF. Written as DNA, the CDR3 is TGTGCCAGCAGCCAAGCCACTAGCAGACGGGAGCTGTTTTTT.

This clone was recorded once. The chain joins TRBV6-5 to TRBJ1-1, with D unresolved. Germline lookup yields CDR1 MNHEY and CDR2 SVGAGI. This CDR3 is 14 amino acids long. Between the trimmed V and J ends, which lost 4 bases and 4 bases, there was a span of 13 bases. The CDR3 DNA is TGTGCCAGCAGTTCCGGACTTAAGGGCACTGAAGCTTTCTTT. It codes for CASSSGLKGTEAFF.

CDR3 bases: TGTGCCTGGAGCCGTACGGGTGAGCAGTTCTTC. Protein sequence: CAWSRTGEQFF. The chain employs TRBV30 and TRBJ2-1; D remains unclear. Germline CDR1 GTSNPN, CDR2 SVGIG (reference sequence). V was pared by 3 bases and J by 9 bases, with 9 bases between. The CDR3 extends over 11 amino acids.

The rearrangement joins TRBV27 to TRBJ2-2; no reliable D call. V lost 0 bases to trimming and J lost 3 bases, with 8 bases between them. The CDR3 totals 15 residues. The germline gives CDR1 MNHEY, CDR2 SMNVEV (reference sequence). CDR3 DNA sequence: TGTGCCAGCAGTTTATCCAGGTCCTACACCGGGGAGCTGTTTTTT. Translation gives CASSLSRSYTGELFF.